This entry features one T cell receptor (beta chain) sequence. It lacks a known antigen. Base qualities are not provided; no much larger clone lies one nucleotide away. The entry originates in a study of control samples from healthy donors and cancer patients (TCRdb year 2020). The receptor library was made with the immunoSEQ multiplex PCR assay. This is the immuneACCESS table as TCRdb keeps it, with only in-frame sequences that have V and J called. A part of the clones is gone; compared with another copy, unresolved V genes explain less than half, and the rest is unexplained. Within this sample are 4,500 to 7,000 clones, with approximately 84% of them counted one time only. Clones ranked in the top ten supply 7.1% of the sample. The sequencing sample was made of formalin-fixed, paraffin-embedded tissue. The clonotype was recovered from a female donor with lung cancer.

The CDR3 region reads CATSLGTQYGYTF. The nucleotide sequence reads TGTGCCACCAGTCTGGGGACACAATATGGCTACACCTTC. The chain joins TRBV24-1 to TRBJ1-2; the D gene is possibly TRBD1, with 6 bases matching. Including cysteine and phenylalanine, the CDR3 has 13 amino acids. Only the CDR3 region is kept as DNA, spanning 39 bases read in frame from base 1. Deletion took 6 bases off V and 5 bases off J, with a span of 12 bases between the germline ends. According to the germline V gene, CDR1 reads KGHDR and CDR2 reads SFDVKD.